This T cell receptor beta chain stems from a study of post-analysis software for immune sequencing data. Findings and limits, study-wide: TRBV segments more frequent in patients than in controls numbered roughly 5 and included TRBV5-6, TRBV5-1 and TRBV20-1. Compared against controls, patients with multiple sclerosis displayed significantly lower normalized Chao1 diversity.

Carried by the TCR beta cDNA libraries were unique molecular identifiers. TCRdb ran MiXCR on the PCR reads and lists one entry per CDR3 protein. This sample has about 770,000 distinct CDR3 sequences, with approximately 44% found just once. This CDR3 is built from 8 residues. Germline V CDR1 and CDR2: DFQATT, SNEGSKA (reference sequence). The V end was cut by 3 bases, the J end by 14 bases, with 5 bases between. With regard to this clonotype: Its antigen remains unidentified.

The sequence came from a girl aged 5 to 17 with multiple sclerosis. This chain links TRBV20-1 with TRBJ2-1; D is uncertain. Sequenced: blood. The CDR3 sequence: CSASLEFF. The CDR3 DNA is TGCAGTGCTAGCTTAGAGTTCTTC.